The 23 T cell receptor beta chains below come from one sample, sequenced in a study of blood T cell repertoires in COVID-19. Assay used: immunoSEQ multiplex PCR; TCRdb lists only in-frame clones, some missing. The repertoire holds 150,000 to 160,000 clones, with roughly 78% as singletons. The sample was peripheral blood. These receptors were taken from a man of 80 years or more with acute or convalescent COVID-19.

The gene calls are TRBV2 and TRBJ1-5, with 9 bases lining up with TRBD1. J was trimmed by 4 bases and V by 6 bases; bases with no gene match: 1. The germline gives CDR1 SNHLY, CDR2 FYNNEI. The CDR3 has 13 amino acids. The CDR3 sequence: CASRGQGNQPQHF. For the CDR3, the DNA is TGTGCCAGCAGGGGACAGGGAAATCAGCCCCAGCATTTT.

In this sample, this clone turned up once. J is TRBJ1-2 and V is TRBV6-1; D gene uncertain. Trimming removed 3 bases at V and 5 bases at J, with 7 bases between. Germline V gene lookup returns CDR1 MNHNS and CDR2 SASEGT. The CDR3 covers 12 residues. The CDR3: CASSEVVYGYTF. Here the CDR3 DNA reads TGTGCCAGCAGTGAGGTAGTGTATGGCTACACCTTC.

This clone was detected only once. This CDR3 is also generated by other DNA sequences in the sample. This chain uses TRBV27 with TRBJ2-2; 8 bases line up with TRBD1. With 4 bases clipped from V and 5 bases from J, the junction kept 12 bases outside the gene matches. Germline CDR1 reads MNHEY; CDR2 reads SMNVEV (reference sequence). CDR3 length: 17 residues. CDR3 loop: CASSSRPGTGGTGELFF. The CDR3 nucleotides are TGTGCCAGCAGTTCCCGCCCGGGAACAGGGGGAACCGGGGAGCTGTTTTTT.

The chain recombines TRBV5-4 with TRBJ2-5, with D tentatively TRBD1 (5 bases). Germline V CDR1 and CDR2: SGHNT, YYREEE (reference sequence). V was pared by 3 bases and J by 3 bases, with 18 bases between. This CDR3 comprises 16 residues. The CDR3 nucleotides read TGTGCCAGCAGCTGGGCTAGGGGTAAGGGTGAAGAGACCCAGTACTTC. It codes for CASSWARGKGEETQYF.

This chain links TRBV2 with TRBJ2-5, with 8 bases matching TRBD2. Germline trimming cut 5 bases from V and 4 bases from J; bases unmatched to any gene: 9. The length of the CDR3 is 15 residues. Germline V gene lookup returns CDR1 SNHLY and CDR2 FYNNEI. CDR3 sequence: CASSSNGLAAETQYF. The CDR3 DNA sequence: TGTGCCAGCAGTTCCAATGGACTAGCAGCAGAGACCCAGTACTTC.

This clone was recorded at least ten times. The CDR3 coding sequence is TGTGCCACCAGTGCCACAGGGGTCGGGGAGCTGTTTTTT. Its protein product is CATSATGVGELFF. The chain couples TRBV24-1 to TRBJ2-2; TRBD1 aligns across 7 bases. The length of the CDR3 is 13 residues. Germline CDR1 and CDR2: KGHDR and SFDVKD. The V segment lost 5 bases and the J segment 7 bases; nucleotides outside the gene matches: 3.

The V gene is TRBV28, the J gene TRBJ1-2, with TRBD1 identical over 9 bases. J was trimmed by 8 bases and V by 7 bases; bases with no gene match: 8. The CDR3 is made up of 13 amino acids. Germline V gives CDR1 MDHEN, CDR2 SYDVKM. In DNA, the CDR3 is TGTGCCAGCACCCCTGGACAGGGGTTGGGCTACACCTTC. This codes for CASTPGQGLGYTF.

The V and J genes are TRBV5-1 and TRBJ2-2; 7 nucleotides line up with TRBD1. The V segment lost 4 bases and the J segment 4 bases; nucleotides outside the gene matches: 7. Germline V gene data show CDR1 as SGHRS and CDR2 as YFSETQ. The CDR3 totals 15 residues. The CDR3 region is CASSPRGGGTGELFF. The DNA for the CDR3 is TGCGCCAGCAGCCCTCGAGGGGGCGGCACCGGGGAGCTGTTTTTT.

This clone was seen only a few times. The chain has TRBV18 and TRBJ2-3, with a possible D match to TRBD2 (5 bases). V shed 1 base and J shed 0 bases, with 8 bases lying between them. CDR1 is KGHSH, CDR2 LQKENI, per germline. CDR3 length: 15 residues. DNA of the CDR3: TGTGCCAGCTCACCACGTTCGGGGAGCACAGATACGCAGTATTTT. Translation gives CASSPRSGSTDTQYF.

This rearrangement joins TRBV4-1 to TRBJ2-1; TRBD2 matches at 10 bases. The CDR3 runs to 16 residues. Germline lookup yields CDR1 MGHRA and CDR2 YSYEKL. With V trimmed by 4 bases and J by 7 bases, 10 bases remained unmatched. The CDR3 nucleotides are TGCGCCAGCAGCCCAGAGGGGACTAGCGTATTGAATGAGCAGTTCTTC. Residues: CASSPEGTSVLNEQFF.

V gene TRBV30 combines with J gene TRBJ1-1; 9 nucleotides agree with TRBD1. Germline V gene data show CDR1 as GTSNPN and CDR2 as SVGIG (reference sequence). J lost 8 bases, V lost 3 bases, and 1 base had no gene match. This CDR3 has 11 amino acids. CDR3 coding DNA: TGTGCCTGGAGCGGGACAGGGGAAGCTTTCTTT. Residues: CAWSGTGEAFF. Using reference TRBV30 and TRBJ1-1 for the parts outside the CDR3, the full variable domain is SQTIHQWPATLVQPVGSPLSLECTVEGTSNPNLYWYRQAAGRGLQLLFYSVGIGQISSEVPQNLSASRPQDRQFILSSKKLLLSDSGFYLCAWSGTGEAFFGQGTRLTVV.

The V call is TRBV6-6, the J call TRBJ1-5, with TRBD1 as a possible D gene (5 bases). The CDR3 length is 14 residues. V shed 6 bases and J shed 3 bases, with 12 bases lying between them. Germline V gene sequence: CDR1 MNHNY, CDR2 SVGAGI (reference sequence). CDR3 sequence (DNA): TGTGCCAGCAGCATCGACAGCTTCAATCAGCCCCAGCATTTT. Translating it yields CASSIDSFNQPQHF.

This clone occurred once. The chain uses TRBV19 and TRBJ1-2; 10 bases agree with TRBD1. This CDR3 region has 14 residues. V lost 3 bases, J lost 8 bases, and 6 bases stayed unmatched. Per the germline V gene, CDR1 is LNHDA and CDR2 is SQIVND (reference sequence). In nucleotides, the CDR3 is TGTGCCAGTAGTATTCGGACAGGGGGACAGGGCTACACCTTC. Translated: CASSIRTGGQGYTF.

This chain uses TRBV29-1 with TRBJ2-3; the D is unclear. CDR1 is SQVTM and CDR2 is ANQGSEA in the germline V gene. Trimming left V 4 bases short and J 1 base short, with 9 bases between. The CDR3 covers 13 residues. Written as DNA, the CDR3 is TGCAGCGTTGTACCGGGTGGCACAGATACGCAGTATTTT. This translates into CSVVPGGTDTQYF.

Regarding this clone: Within the sample, other DNA sequences also encode this same CDR3. This chain joins TRBV5-1 and TRBJ1-2; D unresolved. Germline lookup yields CDR1 SGHRS and CDR2 YFSETQ. This CDR3 is built from 16 residues. V was pared by 0 bases and J by 8 bases, with 20 bases between. CDR3 in DNA: TGCGCCAGCAGCTTGGCTTCGGGAGACGTGGCCAAAGGCTACACCTTC. Its translation is CASSLASGDVAKGYTF.

This chain uses TRBV7-8 with TRBJ1-1, with D possibly TRBD1 on 6 matching bases. The CDR3 has 16 residues. V gave up 5 bases and J gave up 1 base, with 17 bases separating them. In germline, CDR1 is SGHVS, CDR2 FQNEAQ. CDR3 loop: CASSEGGWLTNTEAFF. The DNA for the CDR3 is TGTGCCAGCAGCGAGGGGGGGTGGCTGACGAACACTGAAGCTTTCTTT. Based on the CDR3 plus reference TRBV7-8 and TRBJ1-1, the full variable domain is GAGVSQSPRYKVAKRGQDVALRCDPISGHVSLFWYQQALGQGPEFLTYFQNEAQLDKSGLPSDRFFAERPEGSVSTLKIQRTQQEDSAVYLCASSEGGWLTNTEAFFGQGTRLTVV.

This clone was seen only a few times. The rearrangement joins TRBV7-2 to TRBJ2-1; 9 nucleotides match TRBD1. The CDR3 covers 14 residues. Germline V CDR1 and CDR2: SGHTA, FQGNSA. V dropped 5 bases and J dropped 6; count of bases not matched to a gene: 5. Here the CDR3 reads CASSPRQGGNEQFF. The CDR3 nucleotides are TGTGCCAGCAGCCCCCGACAGGGGGGCAATGAGCAGTTCTTC.

The chain uses TRBV6-4 and TRBJ2-7; 10 bases align to TRBD1. CDR1 is MRHNA and CDR2 is SNTAGT in the germline V gene. The CDR3 runs to 19 residues. J was trimmed by 4 bases and V by 6 bases; bases with no gene match: 21. CDR3 in DNA: TGTGCCAGCAGCATACGGGACAGGGGAGTTCCTTCTTACCTTTACGAGCAGTACGTC. It encodes CASSIRDRGVPSYLYEQYV.

The chain employs TRBV4-3 and TRBJ1-1, with D perhaps TRBD1 (5 bases). CDR1 is LGHNA and CDR2 is YSLEER in the germline V gene. The V end lost 8 bases, the J end lost 1 base, and 14 bases lay between the germline ends. The CDR3 contains 14 residues. The CDR3 DNA reads TGCGCCAGCCGACCGGGGGTTGGGAACACTGAAGCTTTCTTT. Its protein product is CASRPGVGNTEAFF.

In its sample, this clone was seen once. This rearrangement joins TRBV7-2 to TRBJ1-5; no definite D call. CDR3 length equals 15 residues. V lost 1 base and J 5 bases, leaving 12 bases between the germline ends. Germline V gene sequence: CDR1 SGHTA, CDR2 FQGNSA. In DNA, the CDR3 is TGTGCCAGCAGCTTAGATCCGGGTAGTTATCAGCCCCAGCATTTT. As protein: CASSLDPGSYQPQHF.

The chain employs TRBV7-9 and TRBJ2-7; 9 nucleotides line up with TRBD1. V was clipped by 5 bases and J by 11 bases; unmatched bases: 7. This CDR3 comprises 12 residues. Germline V CDR1 and CDR2: SEHNR, FQNEAQ (reference sequence). The CDR3 coding sequence is TGTGCCAGCAGCCAAGTTACAGGGGGCAAGTACTTC. This gives the protein CASSQVTGGKYF.

The CDR3: CASSADRETQYF. The CDR3 DNA follows: TGTGCCAGCAGCGCCGACAGAGAGACCCAGTACTTC. This chain connects TRBV9 to TRBJ2-5; a weak D match, TRBD1 (5 bases). The CDR3 runs 12 residues. Germline V CDR1 and CDR2: SGDLS, YYNGEE. V was clipped by 3 bases and J by 4 bases, with 7 bases between them.

Worth noting for this clone: A read error may be the cause here, since a much bigger clone is one base away. The J gene is TRBJ1-3, the V gene TRBV5-6, with 8 bases lining up with TRBD1. V dropped 4 bases and J dropped 2; count of bases not matched to a gene: 2. This CDR3 is 14 amino acids long. CDR1 is SGHDT, CDR2 YYEEEE, per germline. CDR3 region: CASSVQGAGNTIYF. DNA for the CDR3: TGTGCCAGCAGCGTACAGGGGGCTGGAAACACCATATATTTT.